This T cell receptor (beta chain) is from a study of control samples from healthy donors and cancer patients. Libraries were prepared by immunoSEQ multiplex PCR; TCRdb keeps only in-frame clonotypes and omits some of them. Of about 40,000 clones in the sample, 92% were seen once. V lost 5 bases to trimming and J lost 4 bases, with 11 bases between them. The germline V gene has CDR1 SGHAT and CDR2 FQDESV (reference sequence). The CDR3 length is 14 residues. Material: blood. This TCR was recovered from a woman aged 45-65 years in good health. The rearrangement uses TRBV11-1 and TRBJ2-2, with a possible D match to TRBD2 (6 bases). The CDR3 sequence: CASSLLGGTGELFF. The CDR3 nucleotides read TGTGCCAGCAGCCTGCTGGGGGGCACCGGGGAGCTGTTTTTT.